This is a list of T cell receptor beta chains from one sample in a study of human T cells and chemical hapten exposure. Each CDR3 protein gets one entry after TCRdb re-called the RACE reads with MiXCR. Here the sample spans over 85,000 distinct CDR3 sequences, roughly 10% being singletons. Sequencing was performed on whole blood, taken in connection with sensitization to the hapten diphenylcyclopropenone (DPC). The receptors shown here come from a woman in her sixties or seventies with alopecia areata. Some clones in this sample may be carry-over from other donors' samples. The CDR3 runs from the conserved cysteine through the conserved F or W. D genes are given only for firm matches. Not every row has a clone size; where given, it reads once, few, many or a size class.

clone size: many; J gene: TRBJ1-1; D gene: -; V gene: TRBV28; CDR3 DNA: TGTGCCAGCAGTACGCCACAGACGAGGGGCACTGAAGCTTTCTTT; CDR3 protein: CASSTPQTRGTEAFF
clone size: -; J gene: TRBJ2-5; D gene: -; V gene: TRBV18; CDR3 DNA: TGTGCCAGCTCTGAGACGGTGTTTCAAGAGACCCAGTACTTC; CDR3 protein: CASSETVFQETQYF
clone size: many; J gene: TRBJ1-1; D gene: -; V gene: TRBV29-1; CDR3 DNA: TGCAGCGTTGCTCTGGGGGCCGGCACTGAAGCTTTCTTT; CDR3 protein: CSVALGAGTEAFF
clone size: many; J gene: TRBJ1-2; D gene: TRBD1; V gene: TRBV7-9; CDR3 DNA: TGTGCCAGCAGCTTAGGACAGGGGGCGGATGGCTACACCTTC; CDR3 protein: CASSLGQGADGYTF
clone size: few; J gene: TRBJ1-1; D gene: -; V gene: TRBV6-7; CDR3 DNA: TGTGCCAGCGGTCCCGCCCCGAACGGCATGAACACTGAAGCTTTCTTT; CDR3 protein: CASGPAPNGMNTEAFF
clone size: -; J gene: TRBJ2-7; D gene: TRBD1; V gene: TRBV20-1; CDR3 DNA: TGCAGTGCTAGACCGGGACAGCGGTACTACGAGCAGTACTTC; CDR3 protein: CSARPGQRYYEQYF
clone size: few; J gene: TRBJ1-1; D gene: -; V gene: TRBV10-1; CDR3 DNA: TGCGCCAGCAGTGATTCGGTGCATAGACGGGAAGCTTTCTTT; CDR3 protein: CASSDSVHRREAFF
clone size: few; J gene: TRBJ1-1; D gene: TRBD1; V gene: TRBV2; CDR3 DNA: TGTGCCAGCAGCGGGACAGTGAACACTGAAGCTTTCTTT; CDR3 protein: CASSGTVNTEAFF
clone size: few; J gene: TRBJ2-1; D gene: TRBD2; V gene: TRBV6-5; CDR3 DNA: TGTGCCAGCAGTTACTCGATCCTAAGACTAGCGGGGGCCGGTAATGAGCAGTTCTTC; CDR3 protein: CASSYSILRLAGAGNEQFF
clone size: -; J gene: TRBJ2-7; D gene: -; V gene: TRBV9; CDR3 DNA: TGTGCCAGCAGCGTAGGGCCTTCCGCCTACGAGCAGTACTTC; CDR3 protein: CASSVGPSAYEQYF
clone size: many; J gene: TRBJ2-2; D gene: -; V gene: TRBV5-1; CDR3 DNA: TGCGCCAGCAGCTTGGAGTTTGGGCTGGGCAACACCGGGGAGCTGTTTTTT; CDR3 protein: CASSLEFGLGNTGELFF
clone size: few; J gene: TRBJ1-1; D gene: -; V gene: TRBV5-1; CDR3 DNA: TGCGCCAGCGGATCTGACGAAAACACTGAAGCTTTCTTT; CDR3 protein: CASGSDENTEAFF
clone size: many; J gene: TRBJ2-1; D gene: TRBD1; V gene: TRBV12-3/TRBV12-4; CDR3 DNA: TGTGCCAGCAGTCAGAGACAGGGGGCTAAGAATGAGCAGTTCTTC; CDR3 protein: CASSQRQGAKNEQFF
clone size: few; J gene: TRBJ2-1; D gene: -; V gene: TRBV7-6; CDR3 DNA: TGTGCCAGCAGCTCCCAGGAGGCAAACAATGAGCAGTTCTTC; CDR3 protein: CASSSQEANNEQFF
clone size: -; J gene: TRBJ2-5; D gene: -; V gene: TRBV29-1; CDR3 DNA: TGCAGCGTTTCACCTGACACTCCTGCATTGGAGACCCAGTACTTC; CDR3 protein: CSVSPDTPALETQYF
clone size: many; J gene: TRBJ2-3; D gene: -; V gene: TRBV3-1; CDR3 DNA: TGTGCCAGCAGCCAAGATGACGGAGGATACACAGATACGCAGTATTTT; CDR3 protein: CASSQDDGGYTDTQYF
clone size: -; J gene: TRBJ2-1; D gene: -; V gene: TRBV10-2; CDR3 DNA: TGCGCCAGCAGTGAATACGGCGGGAATCGAGGCAATGAGCAGTTCTTC; CDR3 protein: CASSEYGGNRGNEQFF
clone size: many; J gene: TRBJ2-1; D gene: TRBD1; V gene: TRBV4-1; CDR3 DNA: TGCGCCAGCAGCCAAACCTTTGGGACAGGCGTTGAGTTCTTC; CDR3 protein: CASSQTFGTGVEFF
clone size: many; J gene: TRBJ1-6; D gene: -; V gene: TRBV14; CDR3 DNA: TGTGCCAGCAGCCCTTTCTCTAATTCACCCCTCCACTTT; CDR3 protein: CASSPFSNSPLHF
clone size: many; J gene: TRBJ2-5; D gene: TRBD1; V gene: TRBV12-5; CDR3 DNA: TGTGCTAGTGGTTTGCTCACAACCGGGGACAGATCATTACAAGAGACCCAGTACTTC; CDR3 protein: CASGLLTTGDRSLQETQYF